One sample yielded the 14 T cell receptor beta chains listed below, sequenced in a study of tumor-infiltrating lymphocytes in primary liver carcinoma. TCR beta cDNA was reverse-transcribed from about 0.45 ug of total RNA. The reaction used a constant-region primer and ProtoScript II reverse transcriptase. Three rounds of nested multiplex PCR with slightly modified ARM-PCR produced TCR beta libraries. TRBV1-TRBV30 forward and Cbeta reverse primers drove the first two approximately 11-cycle rounds. TCRdb re-called the multiplex PCR reads with MiXCR, one entry per CDR3 protein. The sample contains roughly 22,000 distinct CDR3 sequences, about 84% of which appear only once. Bulk tissue was left unsorted, and RNA and DNA were co-extracted from about 19-30 mg of it. Sequencing used liver tumor tissue from sampling region 2. Subset reported: tumor region T2, inferior pole. The origin of the receptors is a woman in her thirties with primary liver carcinoma and hepatitis B virus infection.

Concerning this clonotype: In this CDR3 the conserved last residue, phenylalanine or tryptophan, is missing, so a read error is likely. CDR3 bases: TGTGCCAGCAGCTTTTTGGCGACAGCCGCTGAGAGCCAGTACCTC. This translates into CASSFLATAAESQYL. The chain has TRBV11-2 and TRBJ2-5, with D possibly TRBD1 on 5 matching bases. Germline CDR1 and CDR2: SGHAT and FQNNGV. The CDR3 is 15 amino acids.

The chain couples TRBV29-1 to TRBJ2-7; 7 bases line up with TRBD1. The germline gives CDR1 SQVTM, CDR2 ANQGSEA. This CDR3 has 11 amino acids. The CDR3 coding sequence is TGCAGTGTCGTGACAGGGTGTGAGCAGTACTTC. This codes for CSVVTGCEQYF.

This clonotype has ten or more counts. One base away lies a much larger clone, so this may be a sequencing read error. The V call is TRBV6-6, the J call TRBJ2-2, with D maybe TRBD2 (5 bases). This CDR3 is 12 amino acids long. The germline gives CDR1 MNHNY, CDR2 SVGAGI (reference sequence). The CDR3 here is CANSYSSGELLF. In DNA form, the CDR3 reads TGTGCCAACAGTTATAGCTCCGGGGAGCTGCTTTTT.

The rearrangement joins TRBV28 to TRBJ1-1; D is undetermined. Germline V CDR1 and CDR2: MDHEN, SYDVKM. This CDR3 is 11 amino acids long. V gave up 5 bases and J gave up 7 bases, with 8 bases separating them. Here the CDR3 reads CASSVKVEAFF. CDR3 sequence (DNA): TGTGCCAGCAGTGTAAAGGTTGAAGCTTTCTTT.

Of note for this clonotype: The CDR3 does not close with the conserved phenylalanine or tryptophan, likely indicating a read error. This chain links TRBV4-3 with TRBJ1-2; no reliable D call. Per the germline V gene, CDR1 is LGHNA and CDR2 is YSLEER. The CDR3 extends over 14 amino acids. Trimming stripped 9 bases from V and 7 bases from J, with 21 bases between. The CDR3 here is CASSAELKICGYTL. CDR3 DNA sequence: TGCGCCAGTAGCGCTGAGTTGAAGATCTGTGGCTACACCTTA.

There are many counts of this clonotype. V and J are TRBV11-2 and TRBJ2-3; 9 positions agree with TRBD2. V lost 3 bases and J lost 4; bases outside the gene matches: 2. Germline V gene data show CDR1 as SGHAT and CDR2 as FQNNGV. The CDR3 extends over 14 amino acids. The CDR3 nucleotides are TGTGCCAGCAGCTTTGCGGGAGGGGCAGATACGCAGTATTTT. It yields the protein CASSFAGGADTQYF.

There are many counts of this clonotype. The chain is built from TRBV7-9 and TRBJ2-7, with D perhaps matching TRBD2 (5 bases). This CDR3 spans 14 amino acids. The V gene lost 0 bases and the J gene lost 5 bases, with 11 bases spanning the gap. Per germline, CDR1 SEHNR and CDR2 FQNEAQ (reference sequence). CDR3 region: CASSLALTGNEQYF. The CDR3 DNA reads TGTGCCAGCAGCTTAGCGCTGACGGGGAACGAGCAGTACTTC.

This clonotype has more than one count but fewer than ten. Being one base from a much bigger clone, this may be a read error. The rearrangement uses TRBV7-9 and TRBJ2-3, with D possibly TRBD2 on 5 matching bases. The CDR3 length is 15 residues. CDR1 is SEHNR, CDR2 FQNEAQ, per germline (reference sequence). CDR3 loop: CVSIDLRTRADTQYF. The CDR3 DNA reads TGTGTCAGCATAGATCTCCGGACGAGGGCAGATACGCAGTATTTT.

V is TRBV6-5 and J is TRBJ2-7, with D perhaps TRBD2 (6 bases). CDR1 is MNHEY and CDR2 is SVGAGI in the germline V gene. This CDR3 contains 13 residues. The DNA for the CDR3 is TGTATCAGCAGTTACGAGGAGGGGTACAAGCAGTACTTC. Translated, it gives CISSYEEGYKQYF.

As for this clonotype: Since no conserved phenylalanine or tryptophan closes the CDR3, a read error is the likely cause. The chain joins TRBV6-5 to TRBJ2-2; D is unresolved. Trimming removed 4 bases at V and 3 bases at J, with 12 bases between. Germline V gene sequence: CDR1 MNHEY, CDR2 SVGAGI. The length of the CDR3 is 15 residues. CDR3 nucleotide sequence: TGTGCCAGCAGTTCGAGTCAAGGGTACACCGGGGAGCTGTTTATT. Encoded protein: CASSSSQGYTGELFI.

As to this clonotype: An end of the junction does not agree with germline; a read error may underlie this. The chain has TRBV24-1 and TRBJ2-1; D is possibly TRBD1 (6 bases). CDR1 and CDR2 from the germline V gene are KGHDR and SFDVKD. This CDR3 contains 15 residues. The CDR3 sequence: CATRGKDSTYNDQFF. CDR3 nucleotides: TGTGCCACTAGGGGAAAGGACAGCACCTACAATGATCAGTTCTTC.

The chain is built from TRBV11-2 and TRBJ2-2; the match to TRBD2 covers 8 bases. The germline V gene has CDR1 SGHAT and CDR2 FQNNGV. The length of the CDR3 is 18 residues. V shed 8 bases, J shed 0 bases, and the junction held 14 bases outside the gene matches. CDR3 coding DNA: TGTGCCAGCGGCTCACCGCGAGCGGGAGACCCGAACACCGGGGAGCTGTTTTTT. Its translation is CASGSPRAGDPNTGELFF.

Comment on this clonotype: The limits of the CDR3 on the DNA are not certain, so only TCRdb's listed CDR3 is given. The chain employs TRBV7-2 and TRBJ1-2. The CDR3 region is 17 residues in length, termini included. The germline V gene has CDR1 SGHTA and CDR2 FQGNSA. This CDR3 is CASSPRGGGPGGYGCTF.

This chain connects TRBV11-2 to TRBJ1-5, with unresolved D. This CDR3 spans 15 amino acids. Between the trimmed V and J ends, which lost 2 bases and 11 bases, there was a span of 19 bases. Germline loops: CDR1 SGHAT, CDR2 FQNNGV. The CDR3 nucleotides are TGTGCCAGCAGCTTAAAGCCCTCCCCGTTTGAGTCCCAGCATTTT. It translates to CASSLKPSPFESQHF.